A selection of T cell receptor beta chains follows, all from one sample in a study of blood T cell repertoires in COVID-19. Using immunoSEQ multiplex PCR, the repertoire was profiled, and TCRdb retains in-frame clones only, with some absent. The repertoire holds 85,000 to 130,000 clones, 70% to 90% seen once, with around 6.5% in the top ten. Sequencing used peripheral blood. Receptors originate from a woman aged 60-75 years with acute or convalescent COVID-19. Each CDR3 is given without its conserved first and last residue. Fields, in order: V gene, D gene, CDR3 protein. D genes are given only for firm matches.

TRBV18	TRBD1	ASSSGTGDSNQPQH
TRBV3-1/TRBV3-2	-	ASSQGIGEKQY
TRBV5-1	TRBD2	ASSGGTSGEETQY
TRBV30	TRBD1	AWTFDRGHGKLF
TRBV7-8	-	ASKGASEKLF
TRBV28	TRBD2	ASSLGGGPYEQY
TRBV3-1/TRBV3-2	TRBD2	ASSQGGGVGEQY
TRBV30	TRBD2	AWRSGTSDFKNIQY
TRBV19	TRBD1	ASSIGGTGSQETQY
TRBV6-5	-	ASSSDFRETQY
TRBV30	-	AWSVRGTSLREQY
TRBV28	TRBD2	ASSFYGSGIAYEQY
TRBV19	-	ASNSPGGGNYGYT
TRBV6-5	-	ASSKEPQTGGYT
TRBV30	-	AWSVDRGAEQF
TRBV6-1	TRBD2	ASSGLAGGGTDTQY
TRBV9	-	ASSVGSDLLSGEQY
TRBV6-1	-	ASSEAWRSGYGYT
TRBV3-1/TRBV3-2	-	ASSQAATATRNEKLF
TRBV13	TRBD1	ASSPRQGANEKLF
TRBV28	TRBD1	ASSLSHRGRLEQF
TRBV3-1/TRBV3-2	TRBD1	ASSPQGNYGYT
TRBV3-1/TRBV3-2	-	ASSQVAGGTEAF
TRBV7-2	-	ASSLQGTTTNEKLF
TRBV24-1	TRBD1	ATSDKRTGYGYT
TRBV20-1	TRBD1	SVGTDYGYT
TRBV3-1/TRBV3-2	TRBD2	ASSQEASGRYNEQF
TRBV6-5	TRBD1	ASSYYRGSDTQY
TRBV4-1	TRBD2	ASSPAGGYEQF
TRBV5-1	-	ASSLGPRRAGGDYEQY
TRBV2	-	ASTRIAVSYNEQF
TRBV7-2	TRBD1	ASSPNRGGVSFNYGYT
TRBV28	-	ASSLVSPLREQY